Listed below are T cell receptor beta chains from one sample, sequenced in a study of beta chain features in type 1 diabetes. The table came from immunoSEQ multiplex PCR; TCRdb's copy has only in-frame clones and leaves some out. The data show 250,000 to 350,000 clones, approximately 15% seen once. Sequencing was performed on naive CD4+ T cells from blood. The receptors were sampled from a man between 18 and 29 years old with type 1 diabetes. The CDR3 runs from the conserved cysteine through the conserved F or W. A D gene is named only where the DNA matches it firmly. Size is omitted from some rows. Given values are once, few, many or a class for expanded clones.

d_call	clone_size	v_call	j_call	cdr3_length	cdr3_aa	cdr3_nt
-	few	TRBV6-5	TRBJ1-2	11	CATARHYGYTF	TGTGCCACTGCGCGGCACTATGGCTACACCTTC
TRBD1	few	TRBV10-3	TRBJ2-1	15	CAISEKKDRGHEQFF	TGTGCCATCAGTGAGAAAAAAGACAGGGGGCATGAGCAGTTCTTC
-	-	TRBV5-1	TRBJ2-5	14	CASSPRGRGETQYF	TGCGCCAGCAGCCCGAGGGGCAGGGGAGAGACCCAGTACTTC
-	few	TRBV9	TRBJ2-7	14	CASSVSGLSYEQYF	TGTGCCAGCAGCGTAAGTGGACTATCCTACGAGCAGTACTTC
-	-	TRBV7-9	TRBJ2-3	15	CASSFTTRDTDTQYF	TGTGCCAGCAGCTTTACTACACGGGACACAGATACGCAGTATTTT
-	few	TRBV6-5	TRBJ2-5	14	CASSYSGEGETQYF	TGTGCCAGCAGTTACTCAGGAGAGGGAGAGACCCAGTACTTC
-	few	TRBV18	TRBJ2-7	13	CASSPSPDREQYF	TGTGCCAGCTCACCCTCGCCCGACAGGGAGCAGTACTTC
-	few	TRBV5-1	TRBJ2-5	16	CASSLEPQGTQETQYF	TGCGCCAGCAGCTTGGAACCCCAGGGGACACAAGAGACCCAGTACTTC
-	few	TRBV6-5	TRBJ1-1	15	CASSYSAPGVNEAFF	TGTGCCAGCAGTTACTCGGCGCCAGGTGTGAATGAAGCTTTCTTT
-	few	TRBV15	TRBJ2-5	13	CATSSRGQETQYF	TGTGCCACCAGCTCCAGGGGCCAAGAGACCCAGTACTTC
TRBD1	few	TRBV6-5	TRBJ2-5	16	CASSYSKGTGQETQYF	TGTGCCAGCAGTTACTCGAAGGGGACAGGGCAAGAGACCCAGTACTTC
-	-	TRBV9	TRBJ2-7	15	CASSVAPVAAYEQYF	TGTGCCAGCAGCGTAGCCCCGGTCGCCGCCTACGAGCAGTACTTC
-	few	TRBV5-4	TRBJ1-2	12	CASSRETFGYTF	TGTGCCAGCAGTCGAGAGACATTCGGCTACACCTTC
-	once	TRBV27	TRBJ2-3	14	CASSPQGGADTQYF	TGTGCCAGCAGTCCGCAAGGGGGGGCAGATACGCAGTATTTT
-	few	TRBV27	TRBJ1-5	19	CASSSKTGGSFAGNQPQHF	TGTGCCAGCAGTTCCAAGACAGGAGGAAGCTTTGCGGGCAATCAGCCCCAGCATTTT
-	few	TRBV4-3	TRBJ2-3	19	CASSEGGFWGGRGADTQYF	TGCGCCAGCAGCGAGGGAGGTTTTTGGGGGGGGCGTGGAGCAGATACGCAGTATTTT
-	-	TRBV18	TRBJ2-7	14	CASSPPQAPYEQYF	TGTGCCAGCTCACCACCTCAGGCCCCCTACGAGCAGTACTTC
TRBD1	few	TRBV29-1	TRBJ1-1	13	CSVRGRVNTEAFF	TGCAGCGTAAGGGGGCGGGTGAACACTGAAGCTTTCTTT
-	few	TRBV25-1	TRBJ1-5	13	CASSGAGRQPQHF	TGTGCCAGCAGTGGGGCGGGGCGTCAGCCCCAGCATTTT
TRBD2	few	TRBV28	TRBJ2-3	18	CASRALAGVREGTDTQYF	TGTGCCAGCAGAGCACTAGCGGGAGTGAGGGAGGGCACAGATACGCAGTATTTT
TRBD1	-	TRBV5-4	TRBJ2-5	14	CASSFQGAGETQYF	TGTGCCAGCAGCTTTCAGGGGGCTGGAGAGACCCAGTACTTC
TRBD1	-	TRBV30	TRBJ1-5	13	CAWSLQGAQPQHF	TGTGCCTGGAGTTTGCAGGGGGCCCAGCCCCAGCATTTT
-	-	TRBV19	TRBJ2-7	14	CASSIEFRSYEQYF	TGTGCCAGTAGTATAGAATTCCGTTCCTACGAGCAGTACTTC
-	-	TRBV11-3	TRBJ2-1	13	CASSFQAYNEQFF	TGTGCCAGCAGCTTCCAGGCCTACAATGAGCAGTTCTTC
TRBD2	-	TRBV7-2	TRBJ2-3	16	CASSLELAGGTDTQYF	TGTGCCAGCAGCTTAGAACTAGCGGGGGGAACAGATACGCAGTATTTT
TRBD1	few	TRBV30	TRBJ1-1	12	CAANRGNTEAFF	TGTGCCGCTAACAGGGGGAACACTGAAGCTTTCTTT
TRBD2	-	TRBV7-8	TRBJ2-7	16	CASSYSGGALEYEQYF	TGTGCCAGCAGTTATAGCGGGGGGGCCTTAGAGTACGAGCAGTACTTC